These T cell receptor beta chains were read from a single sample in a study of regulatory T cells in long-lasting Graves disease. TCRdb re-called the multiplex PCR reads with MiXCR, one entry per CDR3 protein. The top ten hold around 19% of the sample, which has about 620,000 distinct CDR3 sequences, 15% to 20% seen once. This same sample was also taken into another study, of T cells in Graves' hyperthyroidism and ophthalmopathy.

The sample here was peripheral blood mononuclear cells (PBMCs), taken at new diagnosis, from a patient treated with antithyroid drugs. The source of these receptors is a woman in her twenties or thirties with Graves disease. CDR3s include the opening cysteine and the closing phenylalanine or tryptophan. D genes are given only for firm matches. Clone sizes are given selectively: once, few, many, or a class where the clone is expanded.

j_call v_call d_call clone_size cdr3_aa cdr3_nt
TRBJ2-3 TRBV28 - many CASSPSLGSGVSDTQYF TGTGCCAGCAGTCCCTCATTAGGGTCCGGGGTCTCAGATACGCAGTATTTT
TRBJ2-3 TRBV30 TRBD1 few CAWTHGQGGTDTQYF TGTGCCTGGACCCACGGACAGGGAGGCACAGATACGCAGTATTTT
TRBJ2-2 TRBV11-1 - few CASSWLMNTGELFF TGTGCCAGCAGCTGGCTTATGAACACCGGGGAGCTGTTTTTT
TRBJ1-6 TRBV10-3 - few CAISELKYSPLHF TGTGCCATCAGTGAACTTAAATATTCACCCCTCCACTTT
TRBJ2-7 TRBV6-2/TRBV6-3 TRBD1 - CASSLEDRGLQYF TGTGCCAGCAGTCTAGAAGACAGGGGGCTGCAGTACTTC
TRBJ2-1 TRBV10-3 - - CATEEGSSYNEQFF TGTGCCACCGAGGAAGGGAGCTCCTACAATGAGCAGTTCTTC
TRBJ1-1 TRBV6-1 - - CASSEASGTGAFF TGTGCCAGCAGTGAAGCTTCAGGGACGGGAGCTTTCTTT
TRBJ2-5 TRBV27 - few CASAPFRGETQYF TGTGCCAGCGCGCCCTTTCGGGGAGAGACCCAGTACTTC
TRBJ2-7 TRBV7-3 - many CASSPGVSYEQYF TGTGCCAGCAGCCCAGGCGTGAGCTACGAGCAGTACTTC
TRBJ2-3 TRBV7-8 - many CASSLGRVRTDTQYF TGTGCCAGCAGCTTAGGGCGGGTGCGCACAGATACGCAGTATTTT
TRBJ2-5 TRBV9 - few CASSPTVRFQETQYF TGTGCCAGCAGCCCCACGGTCCGGTTTCAAGAGACCCAGTACTTC
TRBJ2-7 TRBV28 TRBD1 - CASSLMGQGRNEQYF TGTGCCAGCAGTCTCATGGGACAGGGTCGCAACGAGCAGTACTTC
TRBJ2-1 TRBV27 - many CASTEGGGDEQFF TGTGCCAGCACCGAGGGGGGAGGGGATGAGCAGTTCTTC
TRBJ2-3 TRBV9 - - CASSVDGRVDTDTQYF TGTGCCAGCAGCGTTGACGGTCGAGTTGACACAGATACGCAGTATTTT
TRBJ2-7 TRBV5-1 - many CASSFNSYEQYF TGCGCCAGCAGCTTCAACTCCTACGAGCAGTACTTC
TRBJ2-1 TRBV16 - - CASSQFRANTYNEQFF TGTGCCAGCAGCCAATTTCGCGCTAATACCTACAATGAGCAGTTCTTC
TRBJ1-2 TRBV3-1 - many CASSQRDEAYGYTF TGTGCCAGCAGCCAACGCGACGAGGCTTATGGCTACACCTTC
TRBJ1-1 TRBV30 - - CAWIISANTEAFF TGTGCCTGGATCATTTCGGCGAACACTGAAGCTTTCTTT
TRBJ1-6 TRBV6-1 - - CASSPLLRPLHF TGTGCCAGCAGTCCCCTCCTGAGGCCCCTCCACTTT
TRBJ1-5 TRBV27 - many CASSFGGPNYSNQPQHF TGTGCCAGCAGTTTCGGGGGACCTAATTATAGCAATCAGCCCCAGCATTTT
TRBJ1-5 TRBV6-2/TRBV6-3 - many CASSTNSGTQPQHF TGTGCCAGCAGCACCAATTCCGGGACACAGCCCCAGCATTTT
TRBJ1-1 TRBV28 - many CASSSRLEGTEAFF TGTGCCAGCAGTTCACGGCTCGAGGGCACTGAAGCTTTCTTT
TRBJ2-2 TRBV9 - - CASSVGGTPNTGELFF TGTGCCAGCAGCGTAGGCGGGACGCCGAACACCGGGGAGCTGTTTTTT
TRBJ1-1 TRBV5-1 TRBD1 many CASSLETQGTEAFF TGCGCCAGCAGCTTGGAGACACAGGGGACTGAAGCTTTCTTT
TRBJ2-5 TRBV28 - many CASSFPSRYGAGETQYF TGTGCCAGCAGTTTCCCATCCCGTTATGGGGCGGGGGAGACCCAGTACTTC
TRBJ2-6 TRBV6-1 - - CASRMSSGANVLTF TGTGCCAGCAGAATGAGCTCTGGGGCCAACGTCCTGACTTTC
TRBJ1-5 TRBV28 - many CASWGQGLHPQHF TGTGCCAGCTGGGGTCAGGGACTTCACCCCCAGCATTTT
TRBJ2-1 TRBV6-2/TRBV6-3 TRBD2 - CASSYALAGGTVSYNEQFF TGTGCCAGCAGTTACGCACTAGCGGGAGGGACGGTCTCCTACAATGAGCAGTTCTTC
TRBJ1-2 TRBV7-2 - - CASSLDKPNYGYTF TGTGCCAGCAGTTTGGACAAGCCTAACTATGGCTACACCTTC
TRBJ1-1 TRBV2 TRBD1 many CARRTGGTEAFF TGTGCCCGAAGAACAGGGGGCACTGAAGCTTTCTTT
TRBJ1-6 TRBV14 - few CASSPRTLTGTNNSPLHF TGTGCCAGCAGCCCAAGAACTCTAACAGGGACGAATAATTCACCCCTCCACTTT
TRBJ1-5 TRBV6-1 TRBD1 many CASSKQGALSNQPQHF TGTGCCAGCAGTAAACAGGGGGCCTTGAGCAATCAGCCCCAGCATTTT
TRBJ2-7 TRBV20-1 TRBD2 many CSATFTLAGSYEQYF TGCAGTGCCACGTTCACACTAGCGGGCTCCTACGAGCAGTACTTC